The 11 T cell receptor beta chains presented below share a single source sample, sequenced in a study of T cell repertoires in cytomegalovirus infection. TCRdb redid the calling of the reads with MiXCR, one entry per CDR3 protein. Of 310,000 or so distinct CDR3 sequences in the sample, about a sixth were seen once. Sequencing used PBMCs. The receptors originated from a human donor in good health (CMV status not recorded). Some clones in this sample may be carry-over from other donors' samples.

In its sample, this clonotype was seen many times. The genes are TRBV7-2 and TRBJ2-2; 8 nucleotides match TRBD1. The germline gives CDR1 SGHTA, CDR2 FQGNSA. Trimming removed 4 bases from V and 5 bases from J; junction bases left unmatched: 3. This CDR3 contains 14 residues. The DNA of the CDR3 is TGTGCCAGCAGCTCTGGGACAGGTACCGGGGAGCTGTTTTTT. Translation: CASSSGTGTGELFF.

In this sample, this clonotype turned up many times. This chain's CDR3 is CSARPGQGNTEAFF. CDR3 DNA: TGCAGTGCTAGACCGGGACAGGGGAACACTGAAGCTTTCTTT. The rearrangement links TRBV20-1 to TRBJ1-1, with 9 bases that match TRBD1. Germline V gives CDR1 DFQATT, CDR2 SNEGSKA (reference sequence). Trimming cost V 2 bases and J 1 base; bases outside gene matches: 2. The CDR3 length is 14 residues.

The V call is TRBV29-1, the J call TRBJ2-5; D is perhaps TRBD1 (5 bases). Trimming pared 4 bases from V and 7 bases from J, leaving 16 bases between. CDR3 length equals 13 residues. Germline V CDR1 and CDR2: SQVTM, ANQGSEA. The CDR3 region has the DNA TGCAGCGTTGCGGCAGAAGGGGTTCGGACCCAGTACTTC. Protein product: CSVAAEGVRTQYF.

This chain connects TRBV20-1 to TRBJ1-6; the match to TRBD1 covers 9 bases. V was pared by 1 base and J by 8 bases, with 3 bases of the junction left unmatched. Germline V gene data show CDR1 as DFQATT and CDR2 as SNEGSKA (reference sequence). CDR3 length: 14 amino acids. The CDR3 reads CSARVRTGDSPLHF. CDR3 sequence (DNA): TGCAGTGCTAGAGTTAGGACAGGGGATTCACCCCTCCACTTT.

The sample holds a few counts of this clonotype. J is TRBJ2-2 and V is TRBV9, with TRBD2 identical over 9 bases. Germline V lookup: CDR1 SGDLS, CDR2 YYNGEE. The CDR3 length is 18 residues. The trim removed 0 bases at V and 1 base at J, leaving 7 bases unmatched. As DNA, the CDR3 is TGTGCCAGCAGCGTAGGCCCAGCGGGGGGTTTGAACACCGGGGAGCTGTTTTTT. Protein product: CASSVGPAGGLNTGELFF.

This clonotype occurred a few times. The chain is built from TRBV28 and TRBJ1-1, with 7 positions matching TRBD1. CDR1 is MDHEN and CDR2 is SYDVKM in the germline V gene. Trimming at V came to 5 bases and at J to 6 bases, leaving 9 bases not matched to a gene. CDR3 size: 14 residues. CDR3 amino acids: CASSPQGWWAEAFF. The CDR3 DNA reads TGTGCCAGCAGTCCACAGGGGTGGTGGGCTGAAGCTTTCTTT.

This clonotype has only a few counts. The CDR3 nucleotides are TGTGCCAGCAGCTTCGGGGGGCTCTCCTACGAGCAGTACTTC. Translating it yields CASSFGGLSYEQYF. The genes are TRBV7-8 and TRBJ2-7; D perhaps matches TRBD2 (7 bases). The V end lost 3 bases, the J end lost 0 bases, and 9 bases lay between the germline ends. The CDR3 has 14 amino acids. CDR1 is SGHVS and CDR2 is FQNEAQ in the germline V gene.

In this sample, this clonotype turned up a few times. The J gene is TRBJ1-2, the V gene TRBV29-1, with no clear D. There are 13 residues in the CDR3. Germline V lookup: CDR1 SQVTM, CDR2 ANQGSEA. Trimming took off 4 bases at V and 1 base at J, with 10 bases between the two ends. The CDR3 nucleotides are TGCAGCGTTGTCGGTGAACATAACTATGGCTACACCTTC. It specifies CSVVGEHNYGYTF. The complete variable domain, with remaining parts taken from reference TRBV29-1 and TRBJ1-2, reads SAVISQKPSRDICQRGTSLTIQCQVDSQVTMMFWYRQQPGQSLTLIATANQGSEATYESGFVIDKFPISRPNLTFSTLTVSNMSPEDSSIYLCSVVGEHNYGYTFGSGTRLTVV.

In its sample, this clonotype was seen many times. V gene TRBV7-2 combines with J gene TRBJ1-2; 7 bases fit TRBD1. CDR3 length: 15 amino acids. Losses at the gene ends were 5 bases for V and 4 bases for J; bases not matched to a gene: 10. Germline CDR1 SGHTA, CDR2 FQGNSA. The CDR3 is CASSTNPGTVYGYTF. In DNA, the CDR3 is TGTGCCAGCAGCACCAACCCCGGGACAGTCTATGGCTACACCTTC.

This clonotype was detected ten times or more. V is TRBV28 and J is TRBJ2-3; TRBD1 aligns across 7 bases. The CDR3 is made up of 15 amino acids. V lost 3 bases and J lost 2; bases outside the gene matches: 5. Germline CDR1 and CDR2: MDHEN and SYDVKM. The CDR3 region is CASSFSGQYTDTQYF. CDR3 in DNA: TGTGCCAGCAGTTTTTCGGGACAGTACACAGATACGCAGTATTTT.

The CDR3 nucleotides are TGTGCCAGCAGCTTAGCGCTTCGGGACAGGGGAGGTTATGGCTACACCTTC. This codes for CASSLALRDRGGYGYTF. The chain employs TRBV7-8 and TRBJ1-2; 10 bases fit TRBD1. This CDR3 has 17 amino acids. J gave up 5 bases and V 0 bases, and 9 bases lay outside the gene matches. The germline CDR1 and CDR2 sequences are SGHVS and FQNEAQ.